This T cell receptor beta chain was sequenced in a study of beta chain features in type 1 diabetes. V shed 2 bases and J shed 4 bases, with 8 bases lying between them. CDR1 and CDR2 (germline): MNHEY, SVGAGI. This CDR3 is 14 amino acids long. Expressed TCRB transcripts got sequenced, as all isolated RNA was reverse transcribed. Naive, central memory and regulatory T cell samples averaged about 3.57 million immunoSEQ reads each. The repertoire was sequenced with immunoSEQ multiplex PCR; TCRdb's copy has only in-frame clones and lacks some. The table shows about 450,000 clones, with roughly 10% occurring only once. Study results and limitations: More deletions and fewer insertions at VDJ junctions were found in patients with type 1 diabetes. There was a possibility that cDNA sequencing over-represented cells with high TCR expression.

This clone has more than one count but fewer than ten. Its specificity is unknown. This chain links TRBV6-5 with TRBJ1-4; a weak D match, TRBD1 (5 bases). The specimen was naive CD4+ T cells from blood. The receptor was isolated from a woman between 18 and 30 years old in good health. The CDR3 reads CASSYEGFNEKLFF. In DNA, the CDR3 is TGTGCCAGCAGTTACGAGGGGTTTAATGAAAAACTGTTTTTT.